This TCR beta chain was profiled in a study of CD8 T cells in ankylosing spondylitis. Study results and caveats: Apparently characteristic of ankylosing spondylitis blood was a TCR beta motif (about eight highly homologous variants).

A few counts support this clonotype. Its cognate antigen is unknown. The length of the CDR3 is 15 residues. The V and J ends lost 4 bases and 3 bases, in that order; junction bases with no gene match: 8. CDR1 SGHRS and CDR2 YFSETQ come from the germline V gene. From the 5' RACE reads, TCRdb called clonotypes with MiXCR, one entry per CDR3 protein. The sample gives a few hundred thousand distinct CDR3 sequences, 8% of which show up once; 14% to 15% is in the top ten. The specimen sequenced was blood, either unsorted or a sorted T cell fraction (not recorded which). V and J are TRBV5-1 and TRBJ2-7; TRBD1 matches at 9 bases. This clonotype was obtained from a male donor with ankylosing spondylitis. The CDR3, as DNA: TGCGCCAGCAGCAAACTACAGGGGGCAAACTACGAGCAGTACTTC. Translated: CASSKLQGANYEQYF.